The sequence of this TCR beta chain was determined in a study of blood T cell repertoires in COVID-19. Overall study context: From the United States, Italy and Spain came samples of acute and convalescent COVID-19. PBMCs, B-cell-depleted T cells, or T cells were the source of the cDNA or gDNA that made up the material.

In the source study's methods: Cell counts per sample came from amplifying reference gene primers. Produced via immunoSEQ multiplex PCR; TCRdb's table is partial and in-frame only. The V and J calls and clone size were taken over from that table, and D and trimming were inferred from the DNA. The profile shows approximately 97,000 clones, about nine tenths of them singletons. This TCR was sampled from a young man with acute or convalescent COVID-19. Sequencing was carried out using peripheral blood.

The CDR3, as DNA: TGTGCCAGCAGCCGGGGACAGGGGGCGCCGAGCACAGATACGCAGTATTTT. Protein sequence: CASSRGQGAPSTDTQYF. This rearrangement joins TRBV9 to TRBJ2-3; 12 bases are shared with TRBD1. Germline V gives CDR1 SGDLS, CDR2 YYNGEE. V gave up 4 bases and J gave up 0 bases; unmatched junction bases: 6. The CDR3 loop spans 17 amino acids.